The following is a TCR beta chain sequence with its context. Per the germline V gene, CDR1 is LGHDT and CDR2 is YNNKEL (reference sequence). CDR3 length: 12 amino acids. Trimming took 3 bases from V and 6 from J, leaving 8 bases between them. In the authors' workflow: Amplifying reference gene primers gave estimates of nucleated cell counts. Profiled with immunoSEQ multiplex PCR; TCRdb holds only in-frame clones, not every one. The DNA gave D and trimming, while V, J and clone size come from that table. This sample has about 310,000 clones, with roughly 87% found just once. This record comes from a study of blood T cell repertoires in COVID-19. Study information: Some COVID-19 samples were acute and others convalescent; all came from the United States, Italy and Spain. T cells, B-cell-depleted T cells, or PBMCs supplied cDNA or gDNA.

Sequences were obtained from peripheral blood. This TCR was sampled from a man aged 45-65 years with active or convalescent COVID-19. J is TRBJ1-2 and V is TRBV3-1 (or the pseudogene TRBV3-2), with D tentatively TRBD1 (5 bases). CDR3 bases: TGTGCCAGCAGCCAGGGGGGAAATGGCTACACCTTC. Its protein is CASSQGGNGYTF.